This TCR beta chain was recovered during a study of blood T cells in healthy people across ages. The V end lost 6 bases, the J end lost 0 bases, and 15 bases lay between the germline ends. Germline CDR1 is MNHNS and CDR2 is SASEGT. The CDR3 is made up of 16 amino acids. A sample-barcoded 5' primer and a J-beta primer mix were used in a second PCR of roughly 7 to 12 cycles. With 12 random nucleotides, a template-switch adaptor tagged each individual cDNA molecule. Via MiXCR, TCRdb re-called the 5' RACE reads, giving one row per CDR3 protein. The repertoire holds around 1,900,000 distinct CDR3 sequences, with around 40% as singletons. Regarding this clonotype: The antigen is not known.

Samples had at least 7 million PBMCs isolated from them. Study observations and caveats: Versus aged donors, long-lived donors had higher diversity and more naive CD4+ cells.

This TCR was recovered from a human donor in good health. This chain uses TRBV6-1 with TRBJ1-5; no clear D. Source material: blood. In nucleotides, the CDR3 is TGTGCCAGCAGCGGAGGATCTACATATAGCAATCAGCCCCAGCATTTT. Residues: CASSGGSTYSNQPQHF.